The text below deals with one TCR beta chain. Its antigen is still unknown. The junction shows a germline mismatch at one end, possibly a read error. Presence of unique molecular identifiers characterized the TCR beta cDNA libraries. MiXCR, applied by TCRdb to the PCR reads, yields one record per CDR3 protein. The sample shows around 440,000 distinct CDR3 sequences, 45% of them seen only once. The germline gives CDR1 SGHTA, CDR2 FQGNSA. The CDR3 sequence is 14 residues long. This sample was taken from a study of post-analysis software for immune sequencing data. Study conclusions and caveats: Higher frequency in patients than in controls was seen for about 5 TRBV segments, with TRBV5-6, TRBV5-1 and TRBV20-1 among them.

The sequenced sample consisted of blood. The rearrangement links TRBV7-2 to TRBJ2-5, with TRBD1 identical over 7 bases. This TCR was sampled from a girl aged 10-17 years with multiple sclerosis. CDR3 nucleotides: TGTGTCAGCAGCGAGACAGGGTACCAAGAGACCCAGTACTTC. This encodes CVSSETGYQETQYF.